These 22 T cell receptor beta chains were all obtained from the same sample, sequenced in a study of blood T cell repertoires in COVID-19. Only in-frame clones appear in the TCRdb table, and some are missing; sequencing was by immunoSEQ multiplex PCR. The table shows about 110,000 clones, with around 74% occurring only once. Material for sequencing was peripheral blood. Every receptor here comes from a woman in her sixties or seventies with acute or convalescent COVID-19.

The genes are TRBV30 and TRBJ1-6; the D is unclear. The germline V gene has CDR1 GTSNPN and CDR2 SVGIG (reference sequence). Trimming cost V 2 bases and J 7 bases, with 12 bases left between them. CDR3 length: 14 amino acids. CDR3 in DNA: TGTGCCTGGAGTACCGACCCGGGGAATTCACCCCTCCACTTT. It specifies CAWSTDPGNSPLHF.

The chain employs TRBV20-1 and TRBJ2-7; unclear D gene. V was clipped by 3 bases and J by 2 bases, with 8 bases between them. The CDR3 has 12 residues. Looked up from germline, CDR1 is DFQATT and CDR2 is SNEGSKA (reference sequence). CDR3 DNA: TGCAGTGCTAGTCTAACCACCTACGAGCAGTACTTC. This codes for CSASLTTYEQYF.

The CDR3 DNA is TGTGCCAGCAGTTTATTCTCCCCCCGAGAGGGGACAGCGCGTCAGCCCCAGCATTTT. Its translation: CASSLFSPREGTARQPQHF. J is TRBJ1-5 and V is TRBV27, with 7 bases matching TRBD1. Trimming at V came to 1 base and at J to 6 bases, leaving 18 bases not matched to a gene. The CDR3 consists of 19 residues. Germline-derived CDR1 and CDR2 are MNHEY and SMNVEV (reference sequence).

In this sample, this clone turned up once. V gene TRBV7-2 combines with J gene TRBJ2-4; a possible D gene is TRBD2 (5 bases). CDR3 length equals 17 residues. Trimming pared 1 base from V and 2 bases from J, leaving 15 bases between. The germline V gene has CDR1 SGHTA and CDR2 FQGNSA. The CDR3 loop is CASSLGSGYGTKNIQYF. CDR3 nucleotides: TGTGCCAGCAGCTTAGGTTCCGGGTACGGGACCAAAAACATTCAGTACTTC.

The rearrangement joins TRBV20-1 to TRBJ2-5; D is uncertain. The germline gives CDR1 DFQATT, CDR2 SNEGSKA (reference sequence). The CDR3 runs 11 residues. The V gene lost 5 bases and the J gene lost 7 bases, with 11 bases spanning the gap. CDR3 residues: CSAGRGATQYF. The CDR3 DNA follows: TGCAGTGCTGGCAGAGGCGCGACCCAGTACTTC.

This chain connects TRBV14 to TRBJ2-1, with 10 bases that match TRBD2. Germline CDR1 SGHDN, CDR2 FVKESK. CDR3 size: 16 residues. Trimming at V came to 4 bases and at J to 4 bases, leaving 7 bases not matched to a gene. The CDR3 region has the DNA TGTGCCAGCAGCCGAACAGCGGGGGGGCCTTACAATGAGCAGTTCTTC. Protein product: CASSRTAGGPYNEQFF.

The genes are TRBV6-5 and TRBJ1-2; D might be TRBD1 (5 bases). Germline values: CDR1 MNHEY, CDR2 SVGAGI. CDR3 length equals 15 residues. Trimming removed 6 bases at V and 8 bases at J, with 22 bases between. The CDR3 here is CASSRDSNRLEGYTF. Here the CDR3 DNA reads TGTGCCAGCAGCCGCGACAGTAATCGACTGGAGGGCTACACCTTC.

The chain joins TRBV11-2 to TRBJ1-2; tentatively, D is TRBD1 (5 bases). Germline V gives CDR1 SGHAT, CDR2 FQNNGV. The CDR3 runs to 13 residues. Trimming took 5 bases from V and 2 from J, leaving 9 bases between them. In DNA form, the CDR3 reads TGTGCCAGCAGCCCGACAGAGAACTATGGCTACACCTTC. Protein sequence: CASSPTENYGYTF.

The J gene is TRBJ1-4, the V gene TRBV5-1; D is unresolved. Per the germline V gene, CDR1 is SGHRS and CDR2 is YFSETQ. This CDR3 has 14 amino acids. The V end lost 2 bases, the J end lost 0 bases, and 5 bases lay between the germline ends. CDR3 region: CASSFGATNEKLFF. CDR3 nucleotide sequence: TGCGCCAGCAGCTTCGGTGCAACTAATGAAAAACTGTTTTTT.

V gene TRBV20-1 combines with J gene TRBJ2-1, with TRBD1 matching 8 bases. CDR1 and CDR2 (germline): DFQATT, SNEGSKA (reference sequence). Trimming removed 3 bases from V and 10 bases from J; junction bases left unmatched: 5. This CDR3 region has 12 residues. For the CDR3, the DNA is TGCAGTGCTAGTAGGACAGGGCACGAGCAGTTCTTC. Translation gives CSASRTGHEQFF.

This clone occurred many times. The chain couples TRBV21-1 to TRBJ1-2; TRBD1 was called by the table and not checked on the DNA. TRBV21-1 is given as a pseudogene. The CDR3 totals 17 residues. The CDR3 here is CASSNKGSNRHYYGYTF. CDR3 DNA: TGTGCCAGCAGCAATAAGGGGTCGAACAGGCATTACTATGGCTACACCTTC.

The DNA for the CDR3 is TGTGCCAGCAGCCCACGAAGAGGGAACTACGAGCAGTACTTC. It is translated as CASSPRRGNYEQYF. The chain employs TRBV11-2 and TRBJ2-7; tentatively, D is TRBD2 (5 bases). V was cut by 5 bases and J by 3 bases, with 14 bases left in between. Germline V gene data show CDR1 as SGHAT and CDR2 as FQNNGV. The CDR3 is 14 residues long.

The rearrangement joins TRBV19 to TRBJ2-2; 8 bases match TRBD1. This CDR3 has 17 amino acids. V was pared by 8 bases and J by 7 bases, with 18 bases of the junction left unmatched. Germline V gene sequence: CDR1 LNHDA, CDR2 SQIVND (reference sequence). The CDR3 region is CASAGVAGGATVGELFF. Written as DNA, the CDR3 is TGTGCCAGTGCTGGGGTGGCAGGGGGCGCAACGGTCGGGGAGCTGTTTTTT.

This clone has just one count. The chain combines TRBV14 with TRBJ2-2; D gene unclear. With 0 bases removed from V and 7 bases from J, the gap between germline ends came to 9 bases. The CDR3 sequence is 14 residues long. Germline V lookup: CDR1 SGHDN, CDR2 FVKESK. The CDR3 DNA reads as TGTGCCAGCAGCCAAGATGGCGGCATCGGGGAGCTGTTTTTT. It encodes CASSQDGGIGELFF.

CDR3 amino acids: CASSDWESPLHF. The CDR3 nucleotides read TGTGCCAGCAGTGATTGGGAGTCACCCCTCCACTTT. V and J are TRBV6-1 and TRBJ1-6; no definite D call. Trimming stripped 3 bases from V and 10 bases from J, with 7 bases between. Per germline, CDR1 MNHNS and CDR2 SASEGT. The CDR3 spans 12 residues.

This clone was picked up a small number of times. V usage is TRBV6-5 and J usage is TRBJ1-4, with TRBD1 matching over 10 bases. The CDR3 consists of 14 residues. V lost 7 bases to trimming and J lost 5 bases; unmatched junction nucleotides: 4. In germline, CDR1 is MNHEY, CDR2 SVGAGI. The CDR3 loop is CASTRDRGNEKLFF. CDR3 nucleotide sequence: TGTGCCAGCACCCGGGACAGGGGAAATGAAAAACTGTTTTTT.

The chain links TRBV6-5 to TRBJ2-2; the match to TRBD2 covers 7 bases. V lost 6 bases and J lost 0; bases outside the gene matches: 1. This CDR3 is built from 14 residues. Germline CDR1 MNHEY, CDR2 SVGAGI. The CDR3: CASRAGSNTGELFF. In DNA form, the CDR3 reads TGTGCCAGCAGAGCGGGGTCGAACACCGGGGAGCTGTTTTTT.

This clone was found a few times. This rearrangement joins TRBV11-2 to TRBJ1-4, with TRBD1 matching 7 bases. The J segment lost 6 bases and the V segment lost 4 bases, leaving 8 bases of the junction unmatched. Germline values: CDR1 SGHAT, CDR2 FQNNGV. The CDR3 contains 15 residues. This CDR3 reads CASSSRTGVDEKLFF. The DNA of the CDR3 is TGTGCCAGCAGCTCGCGGACAGGAGTTGATGAAAAACTGTTTTTT.

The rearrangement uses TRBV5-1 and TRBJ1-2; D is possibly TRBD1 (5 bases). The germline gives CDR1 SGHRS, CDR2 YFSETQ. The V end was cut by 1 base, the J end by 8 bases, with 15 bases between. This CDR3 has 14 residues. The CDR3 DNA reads TGCGCCAGCAGCTTGATGTCGGGGGAGTCAGGCTACACCTTC. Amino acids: CASSLMSGESGYTF.

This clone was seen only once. CDR3 nucleotides: TGTGCCAGCAGTTATGCAGACAGGGGGCCAGATACGCAGTATTTT. This codes for CASSYADRGPDTQYF. V and J are TRBV6-5 and TRBJ2-3, with TRBD1 matching over 10 bases. The CDR3 consists of 15 residues. The V gene end was trimmed by 3 bases and the J gene end by 4 bases; junction bases not matched to a gene: 4. Looked up from germline, CDR1 is MNHEY and CDR2 is SVGAGI.

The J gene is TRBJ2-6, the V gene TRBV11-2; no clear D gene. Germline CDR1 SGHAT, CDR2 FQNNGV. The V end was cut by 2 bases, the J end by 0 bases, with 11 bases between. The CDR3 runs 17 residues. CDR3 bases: TGTGCCAGCAGCTTAACAGCAAGCTACTCTGGGGCCAACGTCCTGACTTTC. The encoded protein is CASSLTASYSGANVLTF.

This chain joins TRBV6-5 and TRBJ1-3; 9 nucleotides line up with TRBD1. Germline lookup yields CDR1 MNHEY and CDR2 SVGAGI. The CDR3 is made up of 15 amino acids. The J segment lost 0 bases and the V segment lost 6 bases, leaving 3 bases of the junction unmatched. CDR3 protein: CASSRDRASGNTIYF. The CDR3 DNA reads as TGTGCCAGCAGCCGGGACAGGGCCTCTGGAAACACCATATATTTT.